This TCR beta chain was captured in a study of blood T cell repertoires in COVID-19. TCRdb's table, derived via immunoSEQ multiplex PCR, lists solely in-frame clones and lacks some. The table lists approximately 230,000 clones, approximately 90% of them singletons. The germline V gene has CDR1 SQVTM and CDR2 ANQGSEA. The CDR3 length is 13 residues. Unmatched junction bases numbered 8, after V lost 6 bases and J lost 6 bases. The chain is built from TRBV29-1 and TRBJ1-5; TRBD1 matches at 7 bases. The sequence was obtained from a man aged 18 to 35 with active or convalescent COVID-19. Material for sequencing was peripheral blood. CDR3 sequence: CSVRTGAGQPQHF. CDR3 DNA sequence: TGCAGCGTACGTACAGGGGCAGGTCAGCCCCAGCATTTT.